The clone carrying this T cell receptor (beta chain) was observed once. This sample stems from a study of shared clonotypes between healthy human individuals. This CDR3 contains 14 residues. Per the germline V gene, CDR1 is MNHNY and CDR2 is SVGAGI (reference sequence). V lost 4 bases and J 3 bases, leaving 12 bases between the germline ends. Assay used: immunoSEQ multiplex PCR; TCRdb lists only in-frame clones, some missing. The data show about 1.5 million clones, about 98% seen once. This TCR came from a man aged 30 to 39 in good health. Source material: naive CD4+ T cells sorted from blood. This sample's subset: CD45RA+ positively selected. The chain joins TRBV6-6 to TRBJ1-1; D unclear. CDR3 region: CASSFPSLDTEAFF. Here the CDR3 DNA reads TGTGCCAGCAGTTTCCCCAGTCTTGACACTGAAGCTTTCTTT.